The 10 T cell receptor beta chains below were found in one sample sequenced in a study of T cells after yellow fever vaccination. TCRdb fed the 5' RACE reads into MiXCR, producing one record per CDR3 protein. The sample has about 360,000 distinct CDR3 sequences, approximately 6% seen once. This material consisted of PBMCs, taken 5 days after the yellow fever booster vaccination. These receptors all stem from a young man who received the YFV17D yellow fever vaccine.

This clonotype was seen a handful of times. The V call is TRBV12-3 or TRBV12-4, the J call TRBJ1-4; no firm D call. This CDR3 spans 12 amino acids. Trimming removed 6 bases at V and 8 bases at J, with 10 bases between. The CDR3 nucleotides are TGTGCCAGCAGCACTAGGGAGGAAAAACTGTTTTTT. The encoded protein is CASSTREEKLFF.

This clonotype was seen a few times. The rearrangement links TRBV12-3 or TRBV12-4 to TRBJ1-5; D call uncertain. With 7 bases removed from V and 3 bases from J, the gap between germline ends came to 7 bases. The length of the CDR3 is 12 residues. CDR3: CASTWDNQPQHF. The CDR3, as DNA: TGTGCCAGCACCTGGGACAATCAGCCCCAGCATTTT.

The table lists this clonotype with many counts. V is TRBV5-6 and J is TRBJ2-5, with 8 bases identical to TRBD2. V trimming: 0 bases; J trimming: 2 bases; junction bases outside the gene matches: 9. Germline assignment: CDR1 SGHDT and CDR2 YYEEEE. This CDR3 is built from 17 residues. This chain's CDR3 is CASSLAWLAGDQETQYF. The DNA for the CDR3 is TGTGCCAGCAGCTTGGCGTGGCTAGCGGGCGATCAAGAGACCCAGTACTTC.

The chain uses TRBV2 and TRBJ2-1; 11 nucleotides match TRBD1. This CDR3 is built from 14 residues. Trimming cost V 9 bases and J 5 bases; bases outside gene matches: 6. The germline V gene encodes CDR1 SNHLY and CDR2 FYNNEI. CDR3 residues: CASASGQGDNEQFF. The CDR3 DNA reads TGTGCCAGTGCCTCGGGACAGGGGGACAATGAGCAGTTCTTC.

There are many counts of this clonotype. The gene calls are TRBV5-1 and TRBJ2-3, with D tentatively TRBD1 or TRBD2 (5 bases each). The CDR3 covers 15 residues. In germline, CDR1 is SGHRS, CDR2 YFSETQ. V lost 2 bases, J lost 3 bases, and 13 bases lay in between. CDR3 sequence: CASSFRDPGTDTQYF. DNA of the CDR3: TGCGCCAGCAGCTTCCGGGACCCGGGGACAGATACGCAGTATTTT. Full variable domain (missing parts from reference TRBV5-1 and TRBJ2-3): KAGVTQTPRYLIKTRGQQVTLSCSPISGHRSVSWYQQTPGQGLQFLFEYFSETQRNKGNFPGRFSGRQFSNSRSEMNVSTLELGDSALYLCASSFRDPGTDTQYFGPGTRLTVL.

CDR3 nucleotides: TGCGCCAGCAGCCATGCCTCAGCCCCCACAGATACGCAGTATTTT. Translation: CASSHASAPTDTQYF. The rearrangement links TRBV23-1 to TRBJ2-3; D gene ambiguous. TRBV23-1 carries the ORF label, with uncertain function. V shed 6 bases and J shed 2 bases, with 15 bases lying between them. This CDR3 is built from 15 residues.

In its sample, this clonotype was seen a few times. This chain uses TRBV7-2 with TRBJ2-1, with TRBD2 identical over 9 bases. The CDR3 sequence is 15 residues long. V trimming: 5 bases; J trimming: 2 bases; junction bases outside the gene matches: 4. Looked up from germline, CDR1 is SGHTA and CDR2 is FQGNSA. The CDR3 region is CASSNSGRTYNEQFF. CDR3 nucleotides: TGTGCCAGCAGCAATAGCGGGAGAACCTACAATGAGCAGTTCTTC.

This clonotype has ten or more counts. An end of the junction differs from the germline gene, which may be a read error. CDR3 nucleotide sequence: TGCGCCAGCAGCAGCCTCTACGAGCAGTACTTC. Its protein is CASSSLYEQYF. V gene TRBV7-2 combines with J gene TRBJ2-7; D unclear. Germline-derived CDR1 and CDR2 are SGHTA and FQGNSA. The CDR3 runs 11 residues.

This clonotype was observed many times. This rearrangement joins TRBV7-2 to TRBJ1-4; 10 bases agree with TRBD1. This CDR3 contains 14 residues. V lost 5 bases and J lost 4; bases outside the gene matches: 1. Germline V CDR1 and CDR2: SGHTA, FQGNSA. The CDR3 loop is CASSRDRGNEKLFF. CDR3 nucleotide sequence: TGTGCCAGCAGCAGGGACAGGGGTAATGAAAAACTGTTTTTT.

This clonotype came up a few times. The chain joins TRBV20-1 to TRBJ2-1; a possible D gene is TRBD2 (7 bases). V dropped 2 bases and J dropped 6 bases, with 20 bases sitting between them. The CDR3 contains 16 residues. CDR1 is DFQATT, CDR2 SNEGSKA, per germline (reference sequence). Here the CDR3 DNA reads TGCAGTGCTAGAATGTTGGGGGCGGGAGAAGGCAATGAGCAGTTCTTC. This sequence encodes CSARMLGAGEGNEQFF.